The clone carrying this TCR beta chain showed up just a few times. This entry is derived from a study of blood T cell repertoires in COVID-19. Whole-study context: From the United States, Italy and Spain came samples of acute and convalescent COVID-19.

Germline V CDR1 and CDR2: SGHTA, FQGNSA. The CDR3 loop spans 12 amino acids. Trimming pared 4 bases from V and 6 bases from J, leaving 10 bases between. Profiled with immunoSEQ multiplex PCR; TCRdb holds only in-frame clones, not every one. The sample has around 250,000 clones, around 80% seen once; the top ten hold roughly 8.7%. The chain uses TRBV7-2 and TRBJ2-7, with D possibly being TRBD2 (5 bases). This sequence was found in a man aged 40-55 years with active or convalescent COVID-19. The sequenced material came from peripheral blood. CDR3 bases: TGTGCCAGCAGCTCCAGCGCGGGCGAGCAGTACTTC. This gives the protein CASSSSAGEQYF.